The clone carrying this T cell receptor (beta chain) appeared a few times. What it binds is unknown. The ends were cut back, 0 bases at V and 6 bases at J, with 5 bases in the middle. Per germline, CDR1 LNHNV and CDR2 YYDKDF (reference sequence). The CDR3 covers 13 residues. The sequenced template was cDNA made from the entire isolated RNA. Some clones are missing from TCRdb's copy, which holds only in-frame ones; the method was immunoSEQ multiplex PCR. The sample consists of fewer than 250,000 clones, around 10% of them appearing once. Stem cell-like memory, regulatory, central memory and naive CD4+ cells were sorted via CD45RO/CCR7/CD25/CD127/CD95/CD27. The source of the sample is a study of beta chain features in type 1 diabetes. Study overall: Examination of sorted cells across all samples involved around 110 million cells. Points from the study as a whole: Whether HLA type affects TCRB rearrangement stayed undetermined in the present work.

The sequence was collected from a woman aged 18-29 years in good health. Sequences were obtained from naive CD4+ T cells from blood. The chain recombines TRBV15 with TRBJ2-2; D not resolved. The CDR3 DNA reads TGTGCCACCAGCAGAGATCAGGCCGGGGAGCTGTTTTTT. Its translation: CATSRDQAGELFF.